The 25 T cell receptor beta chains listed next were all sequenced from one sample in a study of blood T cell repertoires in COVID-19. Generated by immunoSEQ multiplex PCR, the TCRdb table keeps only in-frame clones and is missing some. This table has approximately 300,000 clones, around four fifths appearing once. Sequencing was carried out using peripheral blood. The receptors were sampled from a woman in her fifties or sixties with acute or convalescent COVID-19.

This clone was seen a handful of times. The chain has TRBV7-9 and TRBJ2-5; perhaps TRBD1 as D (6 bases). The CDR3 is made up of 11 amino acids. Trimming took off 11 bases at V and 2 bases at J, with 9 bases between the two ends. Germline CDR1 and CDR2: SEHNR and FQNEAQ (reference sequence). CDR3 nucleotides: TGTGCCCGACAGGATCAAGAGACCCAGTACTTC. The encoded protein is CARQDQETQYF.

CDR3 residues: CASSPGHRGKSYNEQFF. The CDR3, as DNA: TGTGCCAGCAGTCCAGGCCACAGGGGGAAAAGCTACAATGAGCAGTTCTTC. The rearrangement uses TRBV27 and TRBJ2-1, with 8 bases identical to TRBD1. Unmatched junction bases numbered 12, after V lost 5 bases and J lost 3 bases. Germline lookup yields CDR1 MNHEY and CDR2 SMNVEV (reference sequence). The CDR3 spans 17 residues.

This clone was recorded once. This chain links TRBV5-1 with TRBJ1-6; 9 bases are shared with TRBD1. Germline CDR1 and CDR2: SGHRS and YFSETQ. Trimming removed 0 bases from V and 8 bases from J; junction bases left unmatched: 3. The CDR3 totals 15 residues. For the CDR3, the DNA is TGCGCCAGCAGCTTGGCCGGGACAGGGTATTCACCCCTCCACTTT. It encodes CASSLAGTGYSPLHF.

This clone was seen a few times. The chain carries TRBV11-2 and TRBJ2-3; TRBD2 aligns across 7 bases. J lost 1 base, V lost 3 bases, and 1 base had no gene match. The germline gives CDR1 SGHAT, CDR2 FQNNGV. There are 14 residues in the CDR3. The CDR3 protein is CASSFAGGTDTQYF. CDR3 sequence (DNA): TGTGCCAGCAGCTTCGCGGGGGGCACAGATACGCAGTATTTT.

The chain recombines TRBV6-6 with TRBJ1-6; D gene uncertain. The CDR3 is 15 amino acids. Between the trimmed V and J ends, which lost 6 bases and 7 bases, there was a span of 16 bases. Germline CDR1 reads MNHNY; CDR2 reads SVGAGI (reference sequence). The CDR3 sequence: CASRALGSLNSPLHF. Written as DNA, the CDR3 is TGTGCCAGCAGAGCCCTCGGGTCCTTAAATTCACCCCTCCACTTT.

The chain links TRBV5-1 to TRBJ2-3, with D hard to call. The CDR3 is 16 amino acids. Trimming stripped 0 bases from V and 1 base from J, with 12 bases between. Germline CDR1 is SGHRS and CDR2 is YFSETQ. CDR3 sequence reads: CASSLDAFGGTDTQYF. The CDR3 nucleotides are TGCGCCAGCAGCTTGGATGCTTTCGGAGGCACAGATACGCAGTATTTT.

Only one count was recorded for this clone. The gene calls are TRBV5-6 and TRBJ1-1; 8 bases map to TRBD1. The CDR3 sequence is 14 residues long. The junction had 6 bases not matched to a gene; V was cut back by 3 bases and J by 5 bases. Germline V CDR1 and CDR2: SGHDT, YYEEEE. The chain's CDR3 is CASSSAGGRTEAFF. In DNA form, the CDR3 reads TGTGCCAGCAGCTCCGCAGGGGGCCGAACTGAAGCTTTCTTT.

This rearrangement joins TRBV18 to TRBJ1-5; D uncertain. Germline loops: CDR1 KGHSH, CDR2 LQKENI. CDR3 size: 13 residues. The ends were cut back, 2 bases at V and 5 bases at J, with 7 bases in the middle. CDR3: CASSPRADQPQHF. CDR3 nucleotide sequence: TGTGCCAGCTCACCAAGAGCCGATCAGCCCCAGCATTTT.

This clone was recorded once. The chain has TRBV30 and TRBJ1-3; D perhaps matches TRBD1 (5 bases). The CDR3 is made up of 16 amino acids. The germline V gene has CDR1 GTSNPN and CDR2 SVGIG (reference sequence). The V end lost 4 bases, the J end lost 0 bases, and 16 bases lay between the germline ends. The CDR3 nucleotides are TGTGCCTGGAACACGGGACTTTCATACTCTGGAAACACCATATATTTT. This gives the protein CAWNTGLSYSGNTIYF.

The genes are TRBV5-1 and TRBJ1-4; D is unresolved. This CDR3 is 15 amino acids long. V was clipped by 0 bases and J by 2 bases, with 8 bases between them. In germline, CDR1 is SGHRS, CDR2 YFSETQ. The CDR3 sequence is CASSLELATNEKLFF. CDR3 nucleotides: TGCGCCAGCAGCTTGGAGTTAGCGACTAATGAAAAACTGTTTTTT.

The rearrangement links TRBV7-3 to TRBJ2-2, with TRBD2 identical over 10 bases. The CDR3 extends over 19 amino acids. The trim removed 5 bases at V and 2 bases at J, leaving 14 bases unmatched. The V gene's germline CDR1 is SGHTA and CDR2 FQGTGA. This chain's CDR3 is CASSPRTSGPFQNTGELFF. The CDR3 coding sequence is TGTGCCAGCAGCCCGCGGACTAGCGGTCCATTTCAAAACACCGGGGAGCTGTTTTTT.

The chain employs TRBV3-1 (or the pseudogene TRBV3-2) and TRBJ1-6, with 9 bases fitting TRBD1. Germline V gives CDR1 LGHDT, CDR2 YNNKEL (reference sequence). The trim removed 4 bases at V and 5 bases at J, leaving 3 bases unmatched. The CDR3 consists of 15 residues. DNA for the CDR3: TGTGCCAGCAGCCCCGGGACAGGGAATAATTCACCCCTCCACTTT. Translated, it gives CASSPGTGNNSPLHF.

J is TRBJ1-2 and V is TRBV7-2; 8 bases map to TRBD1. The CDR3 is 16 residues long. The germline CDR1 and CDR2 sequences are SGHTA and FQGNSA. V lost 1 base, J lost 2 bases, and 6 bases stayed unmatched. The CDR3 loop is CASSLVQGGTNYGYTF. For the CDR3, the DNA is TGTGCCAGCAGCTTAGTACAGGGGGGAACGAACTATGGCTACACCTTC.

J is TRBJ2-2 and V is TRBV3-1 (or the pseudogene TRBV3-2); the match to TRBD1 covers 9 bases. Losses at the gene ends were 1 base for V and 6 bases for J; bases not matched to a gene: 3. The V gene's germline CDR1 is LGHDT and CDR2 YNNKEL (reference sequence). The CDR3 sequence is 15 residues long. The CDR3 DNA sequence: TGTGCCAGCAGCCAAGCGCGACAGGGGGCCGGGGAGCTGTTTTTT. It specifies CASSQARQGAGELFF.

This chain uses TRBV4-3 with TRBJ2-3; D perhaps matches TRBD2 (5 bases). V was trimmed by 2 bases and J by 5 bases, leaving 11 bases between them. The germline V gene has CDR1 LGHNA and CDR2 YSLEER. CDR3 length equals 14 residues. This CDR3 is CASSQRTEGDTQYF. In DNA form, the CDR3 reads TGCGCCAGCAGCCAACGGACTGAGGGAGATACGCAGTATTTT.

This chain uses TRBV5-4 with TRBJ2-5, with TRBD2 matching over 10 bases. Germline assignment: CDR1 SGHNT and CDR2 YYREEE (reference sequence). The junction had 1 base not matched to a gene; V was cut back by 3 bases and J by 5 bases. The CDR3 is 13 residues long. The CDR3 here is CASSSSGSETQYF. As DNA, the CDR3 is TGTGCCAGCAGCTCTAGCGGGAGTGAGACCCAGTACTTC. Drawing the rest from reference TRBV5-4 and TRBJ2-5, the complete variable domain is ETGVTQSPTHLIKTRGQQVTLRCSSQSGHNTVSWYQQALGQGPQFIFQYYREEENGRGNFPPRFSGLQFPNYSSELNVNALELDDSALYLCASSSSGSETQYFGPGTRLLVL.

The chain recombines TRBV7-2 with TRBJ2-5, with 7 positions matching TRBD1. Trimming took 2 bases from V and 4 from J; bases not matched to a gene: 4. This CDR3 has 14 residues. Germline V gene sequence: CDR1 SGHTA, CDR2 FQGNSA. This chain's CDR3 is CASSLPGGGETQYF. Here the CDR3 DNA reads TGTGCCAGCAGCTTACCAGGGGGTGGAGAGACCCAGTACTTC.

V usage is TRBV5-1 and J usage is TRBJ2-2; the match to TRBD1 covers 7 bases. Germline CDR1 and CDR2: SGHRS and YFSETQ. The CDR3 length is 16 residues. After removal of 0 bases from V and 5 bases from J, the junction contained 7 bases not matched to a gene. Here the CDR3 reads CASSLDTGVGTGELFF. CDR3 nucleotides: TGCGCCAGCAGCTTGGACACAGGGGTTGGGACCGGGGAGCTGTTTTTT.

The chain combines TRBV11-2 with TRBJ2-5; no firm D call. This CDR3 comprises 15 residues. V dropped 0 bases and J dropped 5 bases, with 13 bases sitting between them. Germline V CDR1 and CDR2: SGHAT, FQNNGV. The CDR3 coding sequence is TGTGCCAGCAGCTTAGATCACGGGTCGGAGGAGACCCAGTACTTC. Its translation is CASSLDHGSEETQYF.

The chain couples TRBV19 to TRBJ1-3, with 7 bases fitting TRBD1. Germline CDR1 reads LNHDA; CDR2 reads SQIVND (reference sequence). After removal of 7 bases from V and 2 bases from J, the junction contained 8 bases not matched to a gene. There are 15 residues in the CDR3. DNA for the CDR3: TGTGCCAGTACCCAGCAGGGGGGCACTGGAAACACCATATATTTT. As protein: CASTQQGGTGNTIYF. Looking up the rest from reference TRBV19 and TRBJ1-3 gives the full variable domain: DGGITQSPKYLFRKEGQNVTLSCEQNLNHDAMYWYRQDPGQGLRLIYYSQIVNDFQKGDIAEGYSVSREKKESFPLTVTSAQKNPTAFYLCASTQQGGTGNTIYFGEGSWLTVV.

This clone appeared a few times. V gene TRBV24-1 combines with J gene TRBJ2-3; maybe TRBD1 (5 bases). This CDR3 spans 15 amino acids. Per the germline V gene, CDR1 is KGHDR and CDR2 is SFDVKD. Trimming shortened V by 9 bases and J by 1 base, and 16 bases separated the two germline ends. In DNA form, the CDR3 reads TGTGCCACCGAAACGACAGTTCTTGGCACAGATACGCAGTATTTT. It yields the protein CATETTVLGTDTQYF.

V and J are TRBV14 and TRBJ2-3; possibly TRBD2 for D (6 bases). Between the trimmed V and J ends, which lost 2 bases and 4 bases, there was a span of 7 bases. Germline V gene lookup returns CDR1 SGHDN and CDR2 FVKESK. The CDR3 consists of 13 residues. This CDR3 reads CASSQWEADTQYF. The DNA for the CDR3 is TGTGCCAGCAGCCAATGGGAGGCAGATACGCAGTATTTT.

This chain connects TRBV7-2 to TRBJ2-5; 11 bases are shared with TRBD1. CDR1 is SGHTA and CDR2 is FQGNSA in the germline V gene. Trimming at V came to 2 bases and at J to 5 bases, leaving 7 bases not matched to a gene. The CDR3 spans 16 residues. The CDR3 is CASSLFGTGGGETQYF. CDR3 coding DNA: TGTGCCAGCAGCTTATTCGGGACAGGGGGTGGGGAGACCCAGTACTTC.

V usage is TRBV7-2 and J usage is TRBJ2-1; TRBD2 is a possible D gene (6 bases). The CDR3 extends over 16 amino acids. Trimming took 0 bases from V and 6 from J, leaving 15 bases between them. From germline, CDR1 is SGHTA and CDR2 FQGNSA. The CDR3 DNA reads TGTGCCAGCAGCTTAGCGATGTTAGCGGAACTCAATGAGCAGTTCTTC. Encoded protein: CASSLAMLAELNEQFF.

The chain recombines TRBV2 with TRBJ2-7; a weak D match, TRBD1 (6 bases). In germline, CDR1 is SNHLY, CDR2 FYNNEI. The CDR3 is made up of 15 amino acids. V dropped 4 bases and J dropped 0 bases, with 13 bases sitting between them. This chain's CDR3 is CASSVLTGYSYEQYF. The CDR3 region has the DNA TGTGCCAGCAGTGTACTAACAGGGTACTCCTACGAGCAGTACTTC.